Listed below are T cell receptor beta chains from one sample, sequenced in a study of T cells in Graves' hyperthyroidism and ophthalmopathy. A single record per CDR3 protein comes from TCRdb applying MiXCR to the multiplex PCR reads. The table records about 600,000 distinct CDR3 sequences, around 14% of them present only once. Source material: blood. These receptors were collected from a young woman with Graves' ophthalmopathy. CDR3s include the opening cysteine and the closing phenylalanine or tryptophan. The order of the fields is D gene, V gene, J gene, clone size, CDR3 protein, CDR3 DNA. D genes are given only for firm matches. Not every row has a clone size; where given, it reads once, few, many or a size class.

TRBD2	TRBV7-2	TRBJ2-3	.	CASSPAGTSGHTDTQYF	TGTGCCAGCAGCCCAGCCGGGACTAGCGGCCACACAGATACGCAGTATTTT
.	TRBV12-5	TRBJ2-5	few	CASGLEKTQYF	TGTGCTAGTGGTTTAGAGAAGACCCAGTACTTC
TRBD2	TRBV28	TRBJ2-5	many	CASSSSGRGETQYF	TGTGCCAGCAGTTCCTCAGGGAGGGGAGAGACCCAGTACTTC
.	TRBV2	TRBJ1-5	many	CASKVGMNSNQPQHF	TGTGCCAGCAAAGTCGGGATGAATAGCAATCAGCCCCAGCATTTT
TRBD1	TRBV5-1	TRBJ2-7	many	CASSPGTGPEQYF	TGCGCCAGCAGCCCAGGGACAGGCCCCGAGCAGTACTTC
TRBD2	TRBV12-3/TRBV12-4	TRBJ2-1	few	CASSLISGRRTNEQFF	TGTGCCAGCAGTTTAATCAGCGGGAGGAGGACCAATGAGCAGTTCTTC
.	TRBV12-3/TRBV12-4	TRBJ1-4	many	CASSLFPSNEKLFF	TGTGCCAGCAGTTTATTCCCCAGTAATGAAAAACTGTTTTTT
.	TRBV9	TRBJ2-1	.	CASSAPRELRNEQFF	TGTGCCAGCAGCGCGCCACGGGAACTTCGCAATGAGCAGTTCTTC
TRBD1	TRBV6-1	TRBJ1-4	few	CASRRGGQGANEKLFF	TGTGCCAGCAGGAGAGGGGGACAGGGCGCTAATGAAAAACTGTTTTTT
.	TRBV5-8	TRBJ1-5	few	CASSLRSGISNQPQHF	TGTGCCAGCAGCTTACGTTCGGGGATTAGCAATCAGCCCCAGCATTTT
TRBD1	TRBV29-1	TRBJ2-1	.	CSVETDRVGNEQFF	TGCAGCGTTGAAACGGACAGGGTTGGTAATGAGCAGTTCTTC
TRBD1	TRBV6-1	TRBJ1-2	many	CASSRQMGQGDYGYTF	TGTGCCAGCAGTCGACAGATGGGACAGGGTGACTATGGCTACACCTTC
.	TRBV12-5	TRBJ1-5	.	CASGYPLRGAHSNQPQHF	TGTGCTAGTGGTTACCCCTTGAGAGGGGCCCATAGCAATCAGCCCCAGCATTTT
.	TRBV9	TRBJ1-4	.	CASSRPGRGAATNEKLFF	TGTGCCAGCAGTCGTCCCGGAAGGGGGGCCGCAACTAATGAAAAACTGTTTTTT
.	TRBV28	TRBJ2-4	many	CASSLGPKNIQYF	TGTGCCAGCAGTTTGGGGCCCAAAAACATTCAGTACTTC
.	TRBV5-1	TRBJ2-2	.	CASSWGLGTGELFF	TGCGCCAGCAGCTGGGGTTTGGGGACCGGGGAGCTGTTTTTT
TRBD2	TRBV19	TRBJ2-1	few	CASSIGHGTTYNEQFF	TGTGCCAGTAGTATAGGCCACGGGACTACTTACAATGAGCAGTTCTTC
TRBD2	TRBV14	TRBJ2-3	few	CASSQVASGGGTQYF	TGTGCCAGCAGCCAAGTGGCTAGCGGGGGAGGTACGCAGTATTTT
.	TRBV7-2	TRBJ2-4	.	CASSRRTGGENIQYF	TGTGCCAGCAGCCGGAGGACGGGCGGGGAAAACATTCAGTACTTC
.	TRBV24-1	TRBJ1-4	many	CATSDAGPRGLFF	TGTGCCACCAGTGACGCCGGCCCGCGAGGTCTGTTTTTT
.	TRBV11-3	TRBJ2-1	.	CASSPGVSGAYNEQFF	TGTGCCAGCAGCCCGGGGGTTAGCGGCGCCTACAATGAGCAGTTCTTC
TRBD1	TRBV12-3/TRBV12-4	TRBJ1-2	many	CASSLGSGTANYGYTF	TGTGCCAGCAGTTTAGGGTCCGGGACAGCTAACTATGGCTACACCTTC
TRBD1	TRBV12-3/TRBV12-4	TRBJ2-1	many	CASSRVGTGDNEQFF	TGTGCCAGCAGCCGCGTCGGGACAGGTGACAATGAGCAGTTCTTC
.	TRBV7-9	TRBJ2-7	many	CASSWDRTGVEQYF	TGTGCCAGCAGCTGGGACCGCACGGGAGTTGAGCAGTACTTC
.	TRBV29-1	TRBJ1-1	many	CSVDNRVGTEAFF	TGCAGCGTTGATAACAGGGTAGGGACCGAAGCTTTCTTT
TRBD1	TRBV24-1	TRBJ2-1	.	CATSDRDRGRYEQFF	TGTGCCACCAGTGACCGGGACAGGGGGAGGTATGAGCAGTTCTTC
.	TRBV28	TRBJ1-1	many	CASSLSGTVNTEAFF	TGTGCCAGCAGCCTATCTGGGACGGTGAACACTGAAGCTTTCTTT
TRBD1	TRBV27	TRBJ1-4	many	CASGIAGRGGEKLFF	TGTGCCAGTGGAATCGCGGGCAGGGGGGGTGAAAAACTGTTTTTT
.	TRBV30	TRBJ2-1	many	CAWSVRVGGPSLNEQFF	TGTGCCTGGAGTGTACGAGTCGGAGGCCCCTCCCTCAATGAGCAGTTCTTC
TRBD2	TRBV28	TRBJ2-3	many	CASSFPGLAGVLTDTQYF	TGTGCCAGCAGTTTTCCGGGACTAGCGGGAGTTTTAACAGATACGCAGTATTTT
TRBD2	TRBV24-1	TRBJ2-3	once	CATSDPGLAGTSTDTQYF	TGTGCCACCAGTGACCCGGGACTAGCGGGAACTAGCACAGATACGCAGTATTTT
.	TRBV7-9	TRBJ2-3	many	CASSLRNFRGSGRPRDTQYF	TGTGCCAGCAGCTTAAGGAATTTTAGGGGGTCAGGACGACCTAGGGATACGCAGTATTTT
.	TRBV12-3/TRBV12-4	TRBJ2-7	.	CASGASSYEQYF	TGTGCCAGCGGGGCCAGCTCCTACGAGCAGTACTTC
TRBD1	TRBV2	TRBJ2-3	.	CASNPGTGADTQYF	TGTGCCAGCAACCCCGGGACAGGGGCAGATACGCAGTATTTT
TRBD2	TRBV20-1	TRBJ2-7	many	CSARGLAGRPAYEQYF	TGCAGTGCTAGGGGACTAGCGGGCCGGCCCGCCTACGAGCAGTACTTC
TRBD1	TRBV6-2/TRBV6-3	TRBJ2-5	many	CASSRRTGYLTARQETQYF	TGTGCCAGCAGCAGAAGGACAGGGTACCTCACGGCCCGCCAAGAGACCCAGTACTTC
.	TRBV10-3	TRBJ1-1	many	CAISESSNRASEAFF	TGTGCCATCAGTGAGTCGAGTAACAGGGCGTCTGAAGCTTTCTTT
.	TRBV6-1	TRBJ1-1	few	CASRPRRGAHTEAFF	TGTGCCAGCAGGCCGAGAAGGGGGGCGCACACTGAAGCTTTCTTT
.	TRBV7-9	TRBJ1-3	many	CASSPAVISSGNTIYF	TGTGCCAGCAGCCCCGCTGTGATCAGCTCTGGAAACACCATATATTTT
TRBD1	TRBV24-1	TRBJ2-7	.	CATGDSLHEQYF	TGTGCCACCGGGGACAGCCTACACGAGCAGTACTTC
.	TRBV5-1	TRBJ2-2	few	CASSLRSEGTGELFF	TGCGCCAGCAGCTTAAGGTCGGAGGGCACCGGGGAGCTGTTTTTT
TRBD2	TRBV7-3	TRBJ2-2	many	CASSLMGLAGPNTGELFF	TGTGCCAGCAGCTTAATGGGACTAGCGGGACCGAACACCGGGGAGCTGTTTTTT
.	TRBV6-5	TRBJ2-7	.	CASSYSLTVEQYF	TGTGCCAGCAGTTACTCGTTAACAGTTGAACAGTACTTC
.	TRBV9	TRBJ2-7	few	CASSVGVRAYEQYF	TGTGCCAGCAGCGTAGGGGTTCGCGCCTACGAGCAGTACTTC
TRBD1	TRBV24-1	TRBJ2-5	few	CATSDTQGQETQYF	TGTGCCACCAGTGATACACAGGGGCAAGAGACCCAGTACTTC
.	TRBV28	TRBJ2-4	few	CASRQSQAKNIQYF	TGTGCCAGCAGGCAGTCCCAAGCCAAAAACATTCAGTACTTC
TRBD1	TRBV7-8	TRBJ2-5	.	CASSLGSYRGYQQETQYF	TGTGCCAGCAGCTTAGGTAGTTACAGGGGTTACCAGCAGGAGACCCAGTACTTC
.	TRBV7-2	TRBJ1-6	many	CASSSGPNSPLHF	TGTGCCAGCAGCTCCGGGCCCAATTCACCCCTCCACTTT
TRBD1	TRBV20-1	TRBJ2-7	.	CSARTGTGAYEQYF	TGCAGTGCAAGGACAGGGACCGGGGCCTACGAACAGTACTTC
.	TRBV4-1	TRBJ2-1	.	CASSQDVGTAYNEQFF	TGCGCCAGCAGCCAAGATGTGGGGACTGCCTACAATGAGCAGTTCTTC
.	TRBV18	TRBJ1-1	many	CASSPTTENTEAFF	TGTGCCAGCTCACCCACGACGGAGAACACTGAAGCTTTCTTT
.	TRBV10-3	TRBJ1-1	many	CAISESKKEAFF	TGTGCCATCAGTGAGTCGAAGAAGGAAGCTTTCTTT
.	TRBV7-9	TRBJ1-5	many	CASSLSYVDQPQHF	TGTGCCAGCAGCTTATCTTACGTCGATCAGCCCCAGCATTTT
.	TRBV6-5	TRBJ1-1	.	CASSYSRRGREAFF	TGTGCCAGCAGTTACTCGCGGCGGGGACGGGAAGCTTTCTTT
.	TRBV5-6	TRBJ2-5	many	CASKEGGETQYF	TGTGCCAGCAAAGAGGGGGGAGAGACCCAGTACTTC
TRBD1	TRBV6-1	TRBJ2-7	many	CASTRRQGVREQYF	TGTGCCAGCACCAGACGACAGGGGGTGAGGGAGCAGTACTTC
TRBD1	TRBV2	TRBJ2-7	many	CATTGQGYEQYF	TGTGCCACCACAGGACAGGGCTACGAGCAGTACTTC
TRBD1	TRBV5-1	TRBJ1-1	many	CASYRGVGPLNTEAFF	TGCGCCAGTTACAGGGGCGTAGGTCCTTTGAACACTGAAGCTTTCTTT
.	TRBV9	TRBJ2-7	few	CASSVDSTTYEQYF	TGTGCCAGCAGCGTAGACTCAACCACCTACGAGCAGTACTTC
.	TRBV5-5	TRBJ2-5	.	CASSLEPTRETQYF	TGTGCCAGCAGCTTGGAACCCACCCGAGAGACCCAGTACTTC